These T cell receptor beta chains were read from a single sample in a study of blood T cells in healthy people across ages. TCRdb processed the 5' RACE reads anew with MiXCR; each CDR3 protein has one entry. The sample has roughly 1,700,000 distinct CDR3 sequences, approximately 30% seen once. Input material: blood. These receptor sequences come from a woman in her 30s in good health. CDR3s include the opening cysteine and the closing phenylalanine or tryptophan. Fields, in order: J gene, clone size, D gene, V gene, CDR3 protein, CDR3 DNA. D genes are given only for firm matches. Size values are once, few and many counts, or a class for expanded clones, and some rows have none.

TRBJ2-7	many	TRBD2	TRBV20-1	CSAKTSGNVYEQYF	TGCAGTGCAAAGACTAGCGGGAATGTCTACGAGCAGTACTTC
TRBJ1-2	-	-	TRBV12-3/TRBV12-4	CASSLPGFNYGYTF	TGTGCCAGCAGTTTACCCGGATTTAACTATGGCTACACCTTC
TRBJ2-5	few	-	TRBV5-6	CASSYNRDRKTQYF	TGTGCCAGCAGCTATAACAGGGATCGGAAGACCCAGTACTTC
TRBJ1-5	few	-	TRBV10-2	CASSESSGGDLNQPQHF	TGCGCCAGCAGTGAGTCATCGGGGGGTGACCTCAATCAGCCCCAGCATTTT
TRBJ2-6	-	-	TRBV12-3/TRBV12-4	CASRWGFGANVLTF	TGTGCCAGCAGATGGGGCTTTGGGGCCAACGTCCTGACTTTC
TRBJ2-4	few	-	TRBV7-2	CASSLASTQNIQYF	TGTGCCAGCAGCTTAGCCAGCACCCAAAACATTCAGTACTTC
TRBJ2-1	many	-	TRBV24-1	CATSVRDEQFF	TGTGCCACTTCGGTAAGGGATGAGCAGTTCTTC
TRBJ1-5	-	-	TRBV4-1	CASSQVGARGQPQHF	TGCGCCAGCAGCCAAGTGGGCGCGAGAGGTCAGCCCCAGCATTTT
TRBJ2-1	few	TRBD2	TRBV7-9	CASSLLAGRNEQFF	TGTGCCAGCAGCTTGCTAGCGGGAAGGAATGAGCAGTTCTTC
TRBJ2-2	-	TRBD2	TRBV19	CASSWSGMNTGELFF	TGTGCCAGTAGTTGGAGCGGGATGAACACCGGGGAGCTGTTTTTT
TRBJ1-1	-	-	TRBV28	CASIFNTEAFF	TGTGCCAGCATATTTAACACTGAAGCTTTCTTT
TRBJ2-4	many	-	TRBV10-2	CASRRVTKNIQYF	TGCGCCAGCAGAAGGGTGACCAAAAACATTCAGTACTTC
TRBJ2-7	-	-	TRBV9	CVSSPGTDIQYF	TGTGTCAGCAGCCCCGGGACGGACATCCAGTACTTC
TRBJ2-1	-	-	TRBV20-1	CSAYVWPSSYNEQFF	TGCAGTGCTTATGTCTGGCCTAGCTCCTACAATGAGCAGTTCTTC
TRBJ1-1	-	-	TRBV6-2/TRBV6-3	CASRDGQTHTEACF	TGTGCCAGCCGAGATGGGCAGACTCACACTGAAGCTTGCTTT
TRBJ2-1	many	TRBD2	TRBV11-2	CASSPFEREFNEQFF	TGTGCCAGCAGCCCGTTCGAGCGGGAGTTCAATGAGCAGTTCTTC
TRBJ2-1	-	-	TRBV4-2	CASNQDRTAEQFF	TGTGCCAGCAACCAAGATCGGACCGCCGAGCAGTTCTTC
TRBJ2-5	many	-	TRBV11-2	CASSFGGPETQYF	TGTGCCAGCAGCTTCGGGGGTCCGGAGACCCAGTACTTC
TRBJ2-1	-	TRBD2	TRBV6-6	CASSYRTSGEYEQFF	TGTGCCAGCAGTTACCGGACTAGCGGGGAGTACGAGCAGTTCTTC
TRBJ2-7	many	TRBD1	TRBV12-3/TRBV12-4	CASSLAQGTGQYF	TGTGCCAGCAGTTTAGCGCAGGGGACAGGCCAGTACTTC
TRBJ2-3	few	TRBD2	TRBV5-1	CASSPGGAYYADTQYF	TGCGCCAGCAGCCCGGGAGGGGCTTATTATGCAGATACGCAGTATTTT
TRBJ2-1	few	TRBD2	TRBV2	CASSEAFKGGRAVFF	TGTGCCAGCAGTGAAGCTTTCAAGGGTGGGAGGGCTGTGTTCTTC
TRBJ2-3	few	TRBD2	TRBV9	CASSVSGETDTQYF	TGTGCCAGCAGCGTTAGCGGGGAGACAGATACGCAGTATTTT